This T cell receptor (beta chain) was observed in a study of blood T cell repertoires in COVID-19 (TCRdb year 2020). Regarding the complete study: Samples from collaborators originated in the United States, Italy and Spain and spanned both the acute and convalescent phases of COVID-19. The dataset comprised deeply sampled blood TCRbeta repertoires from subjects exposed to, actively infected with, or recovered from COVID-19. Samples were obtained from the ongoing ImmuneRACE study (first 160 participants) and from 1,254 subjects provided by 6 global collaborators. Sample metadata almost always included a de-identified subject ID, COVID-19 status, age in years and sex. The repertoires were made available in a free public database intended to serve as a resource for research on the immune response to SARS-CoV-2. Where available, HLA class I and class II types were obtained from metadata supplied by the sample provider rather than from assay-based typing. The material from the prospective study consisted of cDNA or gDNA derived from T cells, B-cell-depleted T cells, or PBMCs. Overall results and qualifications from the work: The quantity of clinical and demographic metadata differed by source and by participant and was supplied without curation.

Enrolling through a virtual design, the prospective study's participants ranged in age from roughly 18 to 100 years and lived across roughly 24 United States geographic areas. In the prospective study, cohorts were assigned on the basis of participant-reported clinical history obtained from a screening survey and a study questionnaire. For ImmuneRACE Cohort 3, a participant was defined as recovered based on two consecutive negative NP/OP PCR tests, clearance by a healthcare professional, or resolution of symptoms. In the prospective study, whole blood, serum and a nasopharyngeal or oropharyngeal swab were collected from each participant by mobile phlebotomists. Prospective study participants could optionally give additional blood draws and questionnaires over an approximately two-month period. Prospective study blood samples were shipped either frozen or at room temperature before DNA extraction.

TCRbeta CDR3 regions were amplified from genomic DNA by means of the immunoSEQ Assay, a bias-controlled multiplex PCR. In the source study's methods: Within the assay, amplification of reference gene primers was used to estimate how many nucleated cells each sample contained. To quantify the absolute abundance of each unique TCRbeta CDR3 rearrangement, sequence reads were collapsed and filtered. For each sample, productive Simpson clonality was calculated by taking the square root of Simpson's diversity index across productive rearrangements. Drawn from immuneACCESS, this table holds only the in-frame rearrangements with V and J called that TCRdb kept. Clones are partly lost; checked studies trace under half to an unresolved V gene and leave the rest unexplained. V and J calls plus clone size are reproduced from that table; the DNA served to infer D and trimming. The sample contains hundreds of thousands of clones, 90% of them found a single time. The ten top clones hold around 2.6% of the sample.

CDR1 is given as SGHRS and CDR2 as YFSETQ, both from the germline V gene. V drops 4 bases and J drops 1 base, leaving 9 bases in between. The CDR3, cysteine through phenylalanine, is 13 amino acids long. The retained sequence is limited to the CDR3, 39 bases, with the frame set at the first base. This clone has just one count. The antigen it recognizes is unknown. Qualities for individual bases were not recorded, and no much larger clone is one base off. The sequenced sample consisted of PBMCs or T cells enriched from blood (not recorded which). Recombination joined TRBV5-1 with TRBJ2-7, with the D segment identity uncertain. This TCR came from a man in his 60s who had recovered from COVID-19. The nucleotide sequence is TGCGCCAGCAGCCAACGGGTGTCCTACGAGCAGTACTTC. Translated, it reads CASSQRVSYEQYF.